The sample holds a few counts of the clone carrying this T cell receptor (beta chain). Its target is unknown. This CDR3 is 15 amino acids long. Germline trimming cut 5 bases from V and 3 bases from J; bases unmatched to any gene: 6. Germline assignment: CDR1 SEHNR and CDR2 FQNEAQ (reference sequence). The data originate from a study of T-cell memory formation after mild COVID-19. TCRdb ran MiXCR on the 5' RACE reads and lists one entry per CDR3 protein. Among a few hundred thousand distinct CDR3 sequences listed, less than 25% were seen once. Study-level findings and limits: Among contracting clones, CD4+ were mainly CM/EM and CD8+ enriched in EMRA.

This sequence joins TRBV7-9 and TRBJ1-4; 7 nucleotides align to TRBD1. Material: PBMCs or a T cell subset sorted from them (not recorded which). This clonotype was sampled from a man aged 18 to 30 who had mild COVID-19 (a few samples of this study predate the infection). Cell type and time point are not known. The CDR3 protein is CASSDTGESNEKLFF. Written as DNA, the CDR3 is TGTGCCAGCAGCGATACAGGGGAATCTAATGAAAAACTGTTTTTT.